The 21 T cell receptor beta chains reported below all come from one sample, sequenced in a study of CD4 T cells in relation to SARS-CoV-2 and coronaviruses. Clones were read by immunoSEQ multiplex PCR, and TCRdb kept only the in-frame ones, dropping some. The sample lists some 21,000 clones; under 85% were seen once. Their recognized antigens are unknown. CD4+ T cells from unexposed donors were obtained before the COVID-19 pandemic (2011-2018). CD4+ T cells were isolated from the cells after roughly 11 days of culture. What was sequenced was CD4+ T cells from PBMCs, cultured in vitro. All receptors derive from a human donor in good health.

This chain joins TRBV5-1 and TRBJ2-2; TRBD1 is a possible D gene (5 bases). The length of the CDR3 is 15 residues. Between the trimmed V and J ends, which lost 0 bases and 2 bases, there was a span of 8 bases. In germline, CDR1 is SGHRS, CDR2 YFSETQ. CDR3 region: CASSLGQRNTGELFF. Here the CDR3 DNA reads TGCGCCAGCAGCTTGGGACAGAGAAACACCGGGGAGCTGTTTTTT.

V gene TRBV20-1 combines with J gene TRBJ1-4, with D possibly TRBD1 on 5 matching bases. The CDR3 contains 13 residues. The germline V gene encodes CDR1 DFQATT and CDR2 SNEGSKA (reference sequence). V was cut by 3 bases and J by 8 bases, with 13 bases left in between. CDR3 loop: CSASRAGREKLFF. As DNA, the CDR3 is TGCAGTGCTAGTAGGGCAGGGAGGGAAAAACTGTTTTTT.

The rearrangement uses TRBV7-9 and TRBJ2-7; 9 nucleotides match TRBD2. Germline trimming cut 5 bases from V and 8 bases from J; bases unmatched to any gene: 10. The CDR3 has 14 residues. The germline V gene has CDR1 SEHNR and CDR2 FQNEAQ (reference sequence). Here the CDR3 reads CASSLSNSGSQQYF. Written as DNA, the CDR3 is TGTGCCAGCAGCCTCTCTAATAGCGGGAGCCAGCAGTACTTC.

The V call is TRBV6-5, the J call TRBJ1-5; a possible D gene is TRBD1 (6 bases). Trimming took 4 bases from V and 6 from J, leaving 13 bases between them. The CDR3 consists of 14 residues. Germline assignment: CDR1 MNHEY and CDR2 SVGAGI. The DNA of the CDR3 is TGTGCCAGCAGTTTTCGACCGGACAGTCAGCCCCAGCATTTT. Translation gives CASSFRPDSQPQHF.

This clone was seen more than once but under ten times. The J gene is TRBJ1-5, the V gene TRBV27; D is unclear. CDR3 length: 14 residues. CDR1 is MNHEY, CDR2 SMNVEV, per germline (reference sequence). Trimming stripped 3 bases from V and 2 bases from J, with 8 bases between. The CDR3 sequence: CASSFTGGNQPQHF. Here the CDR3 DNA reads TGTGCCAGCAGTTTTACCGGGGGCAATCAGCCCCAGCATTTT.

The V and J genes are TRBV27 and TRBJ1-4; D gene unclear. The CDR3 is made up of 15 amino acids. Germline V gene data show CDR1 as MNHEY and CDR2 as SMNVEV (reference sequence). V was clipped by 2 bases and J by 0 bases, with 7 bases between them. The CDR3: CASSLRAATNEKLFF. The CDR3 DNA reads as TGTGCCAGCAGTTTACGAGCAGCAACTAATGAAAAACTGTTTTTT.

The DNA for the CDR3 is TGTGCCAGCACCCTCGACGGTATCTATGGCTACACCTTC. Translation: CASTLDGIYGYTF. The J gene is TRBJ1-2, the V gene TRBV2; D not resolved. The V end lost 7 bases, the J end lost 4 bases, and 13 bases lay between the germline ends. Germline-derived CDR1 and CDR2 are SNHLY and FYNNEI. The CDR3 totals 13 residues.

This chain links TRBV5-1 with TRBJ2-6; 8 bases match TRBD2. The CDR3 contains 21 residues. J lost 0 bases, V lost 2 bases, and 16 bases had no gene match. From germline, CDR1 is SGHRS and CDR2 YFSETQ. The CDR3 DNA is TGCGCCAGCAGCTTTCAGTCTTCGGGGGGGCGAGGTCTCTCTGGGGCCAACGTCCTGACTTTC. Amino acids: CASSFQSSGGRGLSGANVLTF.

The V gene is TRBV30, the J gene TRBJ1-1, with D possibly matching TRBD1 (5 bases). The germline V gene encodes CDR1 GTSNPN and CDR2 SVGIG (reference sequence). The V end was cut by 5 bases, the J end by 1 base, with 14 bases between. CDR3 size: 14 residues. CDR3 sequence reads: CAWRTRGGNTEAFF. In nucleotides, the CDR3 is TGTGCCTGGCGGACTCGGGGGGGGAACACTGAAGCTTTCTTT.

The chain couples TRBV7-8 to TRBJ2-2, with 10 bases that match TRBD2. V lost 3 bases and J lost 2; bases outside the gene matches: 3. The germline gives CDR1 SGHVS, CDR2 FQNEAQ. The CDR3 extends over 16 amino acids. DNA for the CDR3: TGTGCCAGCAGCTTTCTAGCGGGAGTTAACACCGGGGAGCTGTTTTTT. Amino acids: CASSFLAGVNTGELFF. Full variable domain (rest looked up from reference TRBV7-8 and TRBJ2-2): GAGVSQSPRYKVAKRGQDVALRCDPISGHVSLFWYQQALGQGPEFLTYFQNEAQLDKSGLPSDRFFAERPEGSVSTLKIQRTQQEDSAVYLCASSFLAGVNTGELFFGEGSRLTVL.

The gene calls are TRBV7-9 and TRBJ1-2; TRBD1 aligns across 7 bases. The CDR3 runs to 14 residues. Germline assignment: CDR1 SEHNR and CDR2 FQNEAQ (reference sequence). Unmatched junction bases numbered 8, after V lost 7 bases and J lost 3 bases. CDR3: CASTRDSAYYGYTF. The CDR3 nucleotides read TGTGCCAGCACCCGGGACAGCGCCTACTATGGCTACACCTTC.

The chain links TRBV5-1 to TRBJ1-1; maybe TRBD1 (5 bases). CDR1 is SGHRS and CDR2 is YFSETQ in the germline V gene. The CDR3 totals 15 residues. Trimming removed 4 bases from V and 2 bases from J, with 15 bases in between. CDR3 amino acids: CASSLQGGDNTEAFF. The CDR3 DNA is TGCGCCAGCAGCCTCCAGGGAGGGGATAACACTGAAGCTTTCTTT.

The table lists this clone with a count of one. The genes are TRBV6-5 and TRBJ1-1; TRBD1 aligns across 11 bases. Trimming at V came to 2 bases and at J to 5 bases, leaving 4 bases not matched to a gene. The CDR3 is 15 amino acids. CDR1 MNHEY and CDR2 SVGAGI come from the germline V gene. DNA of the CDR3: TGTGCCAGCAGTTACGGGACAGGGGGACGGACTGAAGCTTTCTTT. This encodes CASSYGTGGRTEAFF.

This clone has just one count. The chain recombines TRBV10-3 with TRBJ2-1; 15 positions match TRBD2. J was trimmed by 7 bases and V by 4 bases; bases with no gene match: 8. This CDR3 spans 17 amino acids. Germline V gene sequence: CDR1 ENHRY, CDR2 SYGVKD. The CDR3 DNA follows: TGTGCCATCAGTGTTAGTCCCGGGACTAGCGGGAGGAATGAGCAGTTCTTC. It translates to CAISVSPGTSGRNEQFF.

This clone has a handful of counts. The rearrangement links TRBV30 to TRBJ1-6; tentatively, D is TRBD1 (5 bases). The CDR3 runs 17 residues. The V gene lost 0 bases and the J gene lost 8 bases, with 20 bases spanning the gap. CDR1 and CDR2 (germline): GTSNPN, SVGIG (reference sequence). The CDR3 region is CAWSVYSVEGRDSPLHF. The CDR3 DNA reads as TGTGCCTGGAGTGTGTATTCTGTTGAGGGGCGGGATTCACCCCTCCACTTT.

The chain uses TRBV5-1 and TRBJ2-5, with 7 bases aligning to TRBD1. CDR3 length: 16 amino acids. CDR1 is SGHRS, CDR2 YFSETQ, per germline. Trimming at V came to 5 bases and at J to 0 bases, leaving 10 bases not matched to a gene. The CDR3 region has the DNA TGCGCCAGCAGAATGACAGGGCTTACTTACCAAGAGACCCAGTACTTC. Its translation: CASRMTGLTYQETQYF.

V gene TRBV21-1 combines with J gene TRBJ1-2; TRBD1 is the table's D call and was not checked against the DNA. TRBV21-1 is classified as a pseudogene. The CDR3 extends over 15 amino acids. The CDR3 protein is CASSIKGQDNYGYTF. The CDR3 bases are TGTGCCAGCAGCATCAAAGGACAGGATAACTATGGCTACACCTTC.

The rearrangement joins TRBV20-1 to TRBJ1-5; unclear D gene. Germline V lookup: CDR1 DFQATT, CDR2 SNEGSKA (reference sequence). V gave up 3 bases and J gave up 2 bases, with 11 bases separating them. This CDR3 contains 14 residues. CDR3 loop: CSASPQRGNQPQHF. In nucleotides, the CDR3 is TGCAGTGCTAGTCCCCAGAGAGGCAATCAGCCCCAGCATTTT.

The genes are TRBV10-2 and TRBJ2-3; unclear D gene. This CDR3 contains 14 residues. Germline assignment: CDR1 WSHSY and CDR2 SAAADI. V was pared by 8 bases and J by 2 bases, with 14 bases between. Written as DNA, the CDR3 is TGCGCCAGCTCTCCCCTCCGAGCCACAGATACGCAGTATTTT. This translates into CASSPLRATDTQYF.

The chain combines TRBV2 with TRBJ1-2, with 7 bases lining up with TRBD1. Germline lookup yields CDR1 SNHLY and CDR2 FYNNEI. V was pared by 7 bases and J by 4 bases, with 6 bases of the junction left unmatched. This CDR3 contains 13 residues. This CDR3 reads CASTLQGLYGYTF. In nucleotides, the CDR3 is TGTGCCAGCACCCTACAGGGGCTCTATGGCTACACCTTC.

The J gene is TRBJ1-1, the V gene TRBV25-1; 7 bases fit TRBD1. With V trimmed by 8 bases and J by 1 base, 4 bases remained unmatched. There are 13 residues in the CDR3. Germline lookup yields CDR1 MGHDK and CDR2 SYGVNS. CDR3 residues: CASHRDRNTEAFF. In DNA form, the CDR3 reads TGTGCCAGCCACCGGGACAGGAACACTGAAGCTTTCTTT.